Following are 3 T cell receptor beta chains from one sample sequenced in a study of T cells expressing NK-cell markers. With the 5' RACE reads reprocessed, TCRdb shows one record per CDR3 protein and no DNA. This sample contains more than 20,000 distinct CDR3 sequences. The sequenced material came from blood T cells: a sorted CD56 or NKG2C T cell subset, CD4+ or CD8+ T cells, or bulk PBMC T cells (not recorded which). The receptors shown here come from a man between 18 and 69 years old in good health.

This CDR3 is CAWSVSGGAGETQYF. The V and J genes are TRBV30 and TRBJ2-5; no DNA is available, so the TRBD2 call from TCRdb remains unchecked. Germline CDR1 reads GTSNPN; CDR2 reads SVGIG (reference sequence). The CDR3 length is 15 residues.

The V call is TRBV12-3 or TRBV12-4, the J call TRBJ2-3; TCRdb outputs TRBD1, but without DNA this stays unchecked. The CDR3 sequence is 14 residues long. The CDR3 loop is CASSDRQVTDTQYF.

The CDR3 reads CASSQDDKRESNEQFF. This chain uses TRBV4-2 with TRBJ2-1; the D call from TCRdb, TRBD2, cannot be confirmed without DNA. The germline gives CDR1 LGHNA, CDR2 YNFKEQ. The CDR3 contains 16 residues.